This TCR beta chain is drawn from a study of blood T cells in healthy people across ages. Trimming took 3 bases from V and 8 from J, leaving 10 bases between them. Germline CDR1 LGHDT, CDR2 YNNKEL (reference sequence). CDR3 length: 13 amino acids. Through a sample-barcoded 5' primer and a J-beta primer mix, a second PCR was run for roughly 7 to 12 cycles. Any given sample supplied a minimum of 2.5 million CDR3-containing paired-end reads. TCRdb fed the 5' RACE reads into MiXCR, producing one record per CDR3 protein. The profile covers around 1,000,000 distinct CDR3 sequences, with about 23% appearing a single time and about 0.8% taken by the ten largest. This sample was shared with a second study, whose subject was T cells of mothers and their children. Turning to that study: A few healthy Caucasian mothers, along with their six children, served as the donors. The authors detected no persistent microchimeric T cell clones.

The rearrangement uses TRBV3-1 and TRBJ1-4; D remains unclear. This clonotype was sampled from a girl between 2 and 10 years old in good health. Material for sequencing was blood. In nucleotides, the CDR3 is TGTGCCAGCAGCCAGGGCATGAGGGAAAAACTGTTTTTT. Its protein product is CASSQGMREKLFF.